This T cell receptor (beta chain) was sequenced during a study of T cells after yellow fever vaccination. The CDR3 sequence is 16 residues long. V was pared by 0 bases and J by 1 base, with 10 bases between. Germline-derived CDR1 and CDR2 are MNHEY and SVGEGT. Worth noting for this clonotype: Antigen unknown.

Study-level findings and limits: Boosting was followed by the reappearance of most primary-vaccination clones (about 97% CD4, around 90% CD8).

TCRdb re-derived calls from the 5' RACE reads in MiXCR, one entry per CDR3 protein. Of around 230,000 distinct CDR3 sequences in the sample, over 6.5% were seen once. The sequence was obtained from a man under 40 who received the YFV17D yellow fever vaccine. The chain joins TRBV6-2 or TRBV6-3 to TRBJ1-5, with D possibly being TRBD1 (6 bases). The starting material was CD4+ T cells sorted from PBMCs, obtained on the day of the yellow fever booster vaccination. CDR3: CASSYSGTISNQPQHF. In DNA, the CDR3 is TGTGCCAGCAGTTACTCCGGGACAATCAGCAATCAGCCCCAGCATTTT.